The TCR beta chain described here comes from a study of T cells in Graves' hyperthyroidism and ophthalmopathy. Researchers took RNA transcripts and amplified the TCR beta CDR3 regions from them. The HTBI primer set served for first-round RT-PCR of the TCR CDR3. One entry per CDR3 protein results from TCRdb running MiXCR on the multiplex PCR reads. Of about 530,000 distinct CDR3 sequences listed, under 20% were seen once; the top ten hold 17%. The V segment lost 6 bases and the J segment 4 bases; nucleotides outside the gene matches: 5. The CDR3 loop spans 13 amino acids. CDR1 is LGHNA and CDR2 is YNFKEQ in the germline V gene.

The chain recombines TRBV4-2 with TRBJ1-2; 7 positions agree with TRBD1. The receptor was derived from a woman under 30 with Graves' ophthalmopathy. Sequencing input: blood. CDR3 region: CASRRDSLYGYTF. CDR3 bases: TGTGCCAGCAGGCGGGACAGTCTCTATGGCTACACCTTC.